This T cell receptor beta chain was sequenced for a study of blood T cell repertoires in COVID-19. Looking at the study overall: From the United States, Italy and Spain came samples of acute and convalescent COVID-19.

The V gene's germline CDR1 is SQVTM and CDR2 ANQGSEA. The CDR3 contains 18 residues. Trimming removed 3 bases from V and 2 bases from J; junction bases left unmatched: 15. Per the study methods: Amplification from reference gene primers served as the basis for estimated nucleated cell counts. The table came from immunoSEQ multiplex PCR; TCRdb's copy has only in-frame clones and leaves some out. V and J calls and clone size come straight from that table; D and trimming were deduced from the DNA. The repertoire holds more than 70,000 clones, with 80% to 90% as singletons. The sequencing input was peripheral blood. V usage is TRBV29-1 and J usage is TRBJ1-2, with 10 bases identical to TRBD1. This clonotype originated in a woman older than 75 with active or convalescent COVID-19. DNA of the CDR3: TGCAGCGTTGATTCATACGGGACAGGGGTACGAGGGAACTATGGCTACACCTTC. Its protein product is CSVDSYGTGVRGNYGYTF.